This is a list of T cell receptor beta chains from one sample in a study of early T cells in non-severe SARS-CoV-2 infection. In TCRdb, the 5' RACE reads were re-called with MiXCR into one record per CDR3 protein. The repertoire includes tens of thousands of distinct CDR3 sequences, approximately 12% of them detected once, and 2.9% sits in the top ten. Specimen: whole blood. These receptors all come from an adult who was a healthcare worker with PCR-confirmed SARS-CoV-2 infection or an uninfected control (not recorded which). Each CDR3 is given with its conserved first and last residue. D genes are given only for firm matches. A clone size is listed for some rows: how often the clone was seen (once, few, many), or a class if it is expanded.

.,.,TRBJ2-1,11,TRBV28,CASSFKNEQFF,TGTGCCAGCAGTTTCAAAAATGAGCAGTTCTTC
many,.,TRBJ2-1,15,TRBV11-2,CASSSGPMNYNEQFF,TGTGCCAGCAGCTCGGGACCGATGAACTACAATGAGCAGTTCTTC
many,.,TRBJ1-4,15,TRBV5-1,CASTLGGLTNEKLFF,TGCGCCAGCACCCTGGGCGGCCTAACTAATGAAAAACTGTTTTTT
many,.,TRBJ2-1,15,TRBV7-6,CASSLFRRSYNEQFF,TGTGCCAGCAGCTTATTTCGGCGGTCCTACAATGAGCAGTTCTTC
many,TRBD1,TRBJ2-7,16,TRBV7-2,CASSLAWDRATYEQYF,TGTGCCAGCAGCTTAGCGTGGGACAGGGCTACCTACGAGCAGTACTTC
few,TRBD1,TRBJ2-1,15,TRBV28,CASSLGQGVDNEQFF,TGTGCCAGCAGTTTGGGGCAGGGGGTCGACAATGAGCAGTTCTTC
.,.,TRBJ2-4,15,TRBV28,CASSYGSLAKNIQYF,TGTGCCAGCAGTTACGGCAGCCTAGCCAAAAACATTCAGTACTTC
.,TRBD1,TRBJ2-7,14,TRBV11-2,CASSPGKGAREQYF,TGTGCCAGCAGCCCTGGAAAGGGGGCGCGGGAGCAGTACTTC
many,TRBD1,TRBJ1-2,15,TRBV4-2,CASSRWTGGVYGYTF,TGTGCCAGCAGCCGATGGACAGGGGGCGTCTATGGCTACACCTTC
.,.,TRBJ2-2,12,TRBV19,CASTHLGGELFF,TGTGCCAGTACCCACTTGGGCGGGGAGCTGTTTTTT
few,.,TRBJ2-1,16,TRBV12-5,CASGLASGAANNEQFF,TGTGCTAGTGGTTTGGCCTCAGGGGCCGCCAACAATGAGCAGTTCTTC
many,.,TRBJ2-5,13,TRBV5-1,CASSFPGQETQYF,TGCGCCAGCAGCTTCCCGGGACAAGAGACCCAGTACTTC
many,.,TRBJ2-7,14,TRBV7-2,CASSLGWVGSEQYF,TGTGCCAGCAGCTTAGGGTGGGTCGGGAGCGAGCAGTACTTC
.,.,TRBJ1-2,12,TRBV7-9,CASSLEWIGYTF,TGTGCCAGCAGCTTAGAATGGATAGGCTACACCTTC
few,.,TRBJ1-1,15,TRBV11-2,CASSTRTDMNTEAFF,TGTGCCAGCAGCACGCGGACGGATATGAACACTGAAGCTTTCTTT
many,TRBD2,TRBJ2-7,16,TRBV28,CASSLYAGTRGHEQYF,TGTGCCAGCAGTTTATACGCCGGGACTAGAGGCCACGAGCAGTACTTC
many,.,TRBJ2-7,14,TRBV27,CASSLYQASYEQYF,TGTGCCAGCAGTTTATACCAGGCCTCCTACGAGCAGTACTTC
.,.,TRBJ2-1,15,TRBV3-1,CASSRGPGSHNEQFF,TGTGCCAGCAGCCGGGGACCGGGGTCCCACAATGAGCAGTTCTTC
many,.,TRBJ2-7,13,TRBV5-1,CASSLGVTGEQYF,TGCGCCAGCAGCTTGGGGGTGACGGGCGAGCAGTACTTC
many,.,TRBJ2-3,15,TRBV20-1,CSAREPGRGTDTQYF,TGCAGTGCTAGAGAGCCGGGACGGGGCACAGATACGCAGTATTTT
many,TRBD2,TRBJ2-4,19,TRBV6-1,CASSSLAGGLERLGNIQYF,TGTGCCAGCAGTTCCCTAGCGGGGGGGCTGGAGAGGCTGGGAAACATTCAGTACTTC
.,.,TRBJ1-5,14,TRBV11-2,CASSLLGNNQPQHF,TGTGCCAGCAGCCTCCTGGGTAACAATCAGCCCCAGCATTTT
many,.,TRBJ1-5,13,TRBV7-9,CASSRSMDQPQHF,TGTGCCAGCAGCCGGTCAATGGATCAGCCCCAGCATTTT
many,TRBD1,TRBJ1-6,15,TRBV10-3,CAISTTGTENSPLHF,TGTGCCATCAGTACCACCGGGACAGAGAATTCACCCCTCCACTTT
many,TRBD2,TRBJ2-1,14,TRBV20-1,CSASREGALDEQFF,TGCAGTGCTTCTCGGGAGGGTGCTTTGGATGAGCAGTTCTTC
many,TRBD2,TRBJ2-7,15,TRBV20-1,CSAQPGLAASYEQYF,TGCAGTGCGCAGCCGGGACTAGCGGCCTCCTACGAGCAGTACTTC
.,TRBD2,TRBJ2-7,14,TRBV9,CASSETSASYEQYF,TGTGCCAGCAGCGAGACTAGCGCCTCCTACGAGCAGTACTTC